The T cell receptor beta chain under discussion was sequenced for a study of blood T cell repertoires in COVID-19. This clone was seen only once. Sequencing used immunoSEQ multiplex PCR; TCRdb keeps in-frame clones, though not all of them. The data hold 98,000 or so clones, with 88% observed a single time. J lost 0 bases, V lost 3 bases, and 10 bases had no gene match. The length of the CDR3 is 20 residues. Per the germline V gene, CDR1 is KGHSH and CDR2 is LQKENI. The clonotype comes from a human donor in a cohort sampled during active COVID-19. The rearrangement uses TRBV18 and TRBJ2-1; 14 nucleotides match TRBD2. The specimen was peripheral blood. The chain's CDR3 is CASSPTGTSGGDSSYNEQFF. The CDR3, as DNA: TGTGCCAGCTCACCCACGGGGACTAGCGGGGGCGATAGCTCCTACAATGAGCAGTTCTTC.